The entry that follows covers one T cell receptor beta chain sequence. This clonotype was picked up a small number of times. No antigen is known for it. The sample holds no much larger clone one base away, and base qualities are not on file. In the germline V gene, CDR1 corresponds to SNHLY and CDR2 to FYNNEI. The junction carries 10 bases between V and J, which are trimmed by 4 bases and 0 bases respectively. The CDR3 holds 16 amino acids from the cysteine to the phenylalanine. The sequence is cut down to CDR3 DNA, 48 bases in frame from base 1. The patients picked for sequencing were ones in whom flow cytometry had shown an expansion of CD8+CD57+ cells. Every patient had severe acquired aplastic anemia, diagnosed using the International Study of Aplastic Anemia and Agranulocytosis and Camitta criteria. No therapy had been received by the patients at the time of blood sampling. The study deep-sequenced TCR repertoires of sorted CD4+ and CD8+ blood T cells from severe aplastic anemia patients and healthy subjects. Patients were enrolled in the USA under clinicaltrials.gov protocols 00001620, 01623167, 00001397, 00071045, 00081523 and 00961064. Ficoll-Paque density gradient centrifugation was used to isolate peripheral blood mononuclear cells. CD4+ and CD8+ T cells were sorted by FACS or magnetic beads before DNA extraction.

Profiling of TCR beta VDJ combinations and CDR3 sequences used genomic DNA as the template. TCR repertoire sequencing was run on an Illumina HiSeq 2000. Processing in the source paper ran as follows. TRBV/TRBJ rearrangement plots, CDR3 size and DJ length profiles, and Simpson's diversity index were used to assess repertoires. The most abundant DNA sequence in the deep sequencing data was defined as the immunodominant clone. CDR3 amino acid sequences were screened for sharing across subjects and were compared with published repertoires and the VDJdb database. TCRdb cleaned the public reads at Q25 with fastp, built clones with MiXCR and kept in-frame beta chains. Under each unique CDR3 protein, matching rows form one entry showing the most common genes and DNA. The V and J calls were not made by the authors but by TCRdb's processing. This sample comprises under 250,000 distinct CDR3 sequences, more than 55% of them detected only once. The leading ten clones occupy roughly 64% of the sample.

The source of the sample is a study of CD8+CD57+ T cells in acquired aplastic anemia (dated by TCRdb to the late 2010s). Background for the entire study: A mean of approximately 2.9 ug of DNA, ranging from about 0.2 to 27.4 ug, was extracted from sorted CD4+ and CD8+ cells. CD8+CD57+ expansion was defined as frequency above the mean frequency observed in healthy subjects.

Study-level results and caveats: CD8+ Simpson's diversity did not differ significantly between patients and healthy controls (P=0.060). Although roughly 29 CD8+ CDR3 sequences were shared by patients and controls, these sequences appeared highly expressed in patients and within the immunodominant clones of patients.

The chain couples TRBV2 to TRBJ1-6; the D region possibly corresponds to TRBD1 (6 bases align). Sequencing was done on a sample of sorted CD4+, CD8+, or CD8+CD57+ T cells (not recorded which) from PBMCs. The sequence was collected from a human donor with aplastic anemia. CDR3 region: CASSVVGGSYNSPLHF. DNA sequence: TGTGCCAGCAGTGTGGTAGGGGGCTCCTATAATTCACCCCTCCACTTT.